This passage covers 23 T cell receptor beta chains from one sample sequenced in a study of identical twins. TCRdb called the 5' RACE reads again in MiXCR, with one record for every CDR3 protein. The sample has 690,000 or so distinct CDR3 sequences; about 9.4% are singletons. This sample was shared with a second study, whose subject was yellow fever vaccine responses in identical twins.

The specimen was PBMCs. Receptors were obtained from a woman between 18 and 29 years old in good health.

The gene calls are TRBV27 and TRBJ1-4; the match to TRBD1 covers 9 bases. Germline V lookup: CDR1 MNHEY, CDR2 SMNVEV (reference sequence). The length of the CDR3 is 15 residues. V shed 5 bases and J 10 bases; nucleotides not matched to a gene: 11. The CDR3 sequence: CASSPTDRGLRKLFF. CDR3 sequence (DNA): TGTGCCAGCAGTCCAACGGACAGGGGACTTCGAAAACTGTTTTTT. The full variable domain, in which reference TRBV27 and TRBJ1-4 provide the parts outside the CDR3, is EAQVTQNPRYLITVTGKKLTVTCSQNMNHEYMSWYRQDPGLGLRQIYYSMNVEVTDKGDVPEGYKVSRKEKRNFPLILESPSPNQTSLYFCASSPTDRGLRKLFFGSGTQLSVL.

This clonotype occurred a few times. The V gene is TRBV7-2, the J gene TRBJ2-1, with D unclear. V was clipped by 6 bases and J by 6 bases, with 12 bases between them. The CDR3 sequence is 13 residues long. The germline V gene encodes CDR1 SGHTA and CDR2 FQGNSA. The CDR3 is CASSPRLINEQFF. CDR3 coding DNA: TGTGCCAGCAGTCCACGACTCATCAATGAGCAGTTCTTC.

This chain joins TRBV21-1 and TRBJ2-7; the D call of TRBD1 is as the table states it, not checked on the DNA. TRBV21-1 is annotated as a pseudogene. The length of the CDR3 is 18 residues. CDR3 nucleotides: TGTGCCAGCAGCAAAGCGCTTGTTGAGACAGGGGCTATCTACGAGCAGTACTTC. It codes for CASSKALVETGAIYEQYF.

This sequence joins TRBV24-1 and TRBJ2-7; D ambiguous. V dropped 3 bases and J dropped 3 bases, with 8 bases sitting between them. In germline, CDR1 is KGHDR, CDR2 SFDVKD. The CDR3 sequence is 13 residues long. The CDR3 is CATSDTIGYEQYF. The CDR3 DNA reads TGTGCCACCAGTGATACTATCGGCTACGAGCAGTACTTC.

Many counts were recorded for this clonotype. The chain recombines TRBV20-1 with TRBJ2-7; weak D call: TRBD2 (5 bases). Germline V CDR1 and CDR2: DFQATT, SNEGSKA (reference sequence). This CDR3 has 14 amino acids. With 3 bases removed from V and 0 bases from J, the gap between germline ends came to 12 bases. This CDR3 reads CSARVVALSYEQYF. CDR3 sequence (DNA): TGCAGTGCTAGGGTGGTAGCGCTCTCCTACGAGCAGTACTTC.

The V call is TRBV7-9, the J call TRBJ2-1; 9 nucleotides match TRBD2. Germline V CDR1 and CDR2: SEHNR, FQNEAQ (reference sequence). Germline trimming cut 2 bases from V and 4 bases from J; bases unmatched to any gene: 9. The CDR3 sequence is 17 residues long. CDR3 nucleotide sequence: TGTGCCAGCAGCTTAAAGGGGGAGCGGGGGGCTTACAATGAGCAGTTCTTC. Residues: CASSLKGERGAYNEQFF. The full variable domain, rest sourced from reference TRBV7-9 and TRBJ2-1, is DTGVSQNPRHKITKRGQNVTFRCDPISEHNRLYWYRQTLGQGPEFLTYFQNEAQLEKSRLLSDRFSAERPKGSFSTLEIQRTEQGDSAMYLCASSLKGERGAYNEQFFGPGTRLTVL.

This clonotype was counted only a few times. The CDR3 region is CASSNGLTYEQFF. The CDR3 nucleotides are TGTGCCAGTAGTAACGGACTTACGTATGAGCAGTTCTTC. The chain employs TRBV19 and TRBJ2-1; D may be TRBD2 (5 bases). V was clipped by 4 bases and J by 8 bases, with 12 bases between them. Germline V gives CDR1 LNHDA, CDR2 SQIVND (reference sequence). This CDR3 spans 13 amino acids.

The CDR3 region is CSARAPRGLYEQYF. The DNA of the CDR3 is TGCAGTGCTAGAGCCCCCAGGGGGCTCTACGAGCAGTACTTC. The chain combines TRBV20-1 with TRBJ2-7, with 8 bases matching TRBD1. Germline CDR1 is DFQATT and CDR2 is SNEGSKA (reference sequence). V shed 1 base and J 3 bases; nucleotides not matched to a gene: 5. There are 14 residues in the CDR3.

This clonotype was seen a handful of times. The V gene is TRBV13, the J gene TRBJ1-3, with 8 bases lining up with TRBD1. V dropped 4 bases and J dropped 0; count of bases not matched to a gene: 2. The CDR3 length is 15 residues. Germline V gene sequence: CDR1 PRHDT, CDR2 FYEKMQ (reference sequence). DNA of the CDR3: TGTGCCAGCAGCTCCGGGACAGGCTCTGGAAACACCATATATTTT. This codes for CASSSGTGSGNTIYF.

The V gene is TRBV20-1, the J gene TRBJ2-1, with TRBD2 identical over 10 bases. This CDR3 comprises 17 residues. Germline V lookup: CDR1 DFQATT, CDR2 SNEGSKA (reference sequence). Losses at the gene ends were 3 bases for V and 6 bases for J; bases not matched to a gene: 14. CDR3 residues: CSARPSSGTSAINEQFF. DNA of the CDR3: TGCAGTGCTAGGCCCTCTTCCGGGACTAGCGCTATCAATGAGCAGTTCTTC.

Here the CDR3 reads CASSYSTSGSQYF. CDR3 nucleotides: TGTGCCAGCAGTTACTCGACGAGCGGGTCCCAGTACTTC. The J gene is TRBJ2-7, the V gene TRBV6-2 or TRBV6-3; D possibly corresponds to TRBD2 (6 bases). From germline, CDR1 is MNHEY and CDR2 SVGEGT. The CDR3 has 13 residues. The germline V and J ends were trimmed by 0 bases and 10 bases, with 13 bases remaining between them.

This clonotype was found many times. V usage is TRBV29-1 and J usage is TRBJ1-2; D gene uncertain. The CDR3 contains 13 residues. The V end was cut by 5 bases, the J end by 6 bases, with 16 bases between. Germline V gene sequence: CDR1 SQVTM, CDR2 ANQGSEA. The CDR3 here is CSVFPGRKDGYTF. CDR3 nucleotides: TGCAGCGTTTTCCCGGGGAGGAAGGATGGCTACACCTTC.

In its sample, this clonotype was seen a few times. The chain links TRBV5-1 to TRBJ2-7; 8 nucleotides match TRBD1. Trimming cost V 0 bases and J 0 bases; bases outside gene matches: 5. The CDR3 totals 16 residues. Germline CDR1 SGHRS, CDR2 YFSETQ. The CDR3 nucleotides read TGCGCCAGCAGCTTGGCCGGGACAGGAGTCTCCTACGAGCAGTACTTC. This encodes CASSLAGTGVSYEQYF.

V and J are TRBV7-8 and TRBJ1-5, with no clear D. Trimming removed 6 bases from V and 3 bases from J, with 15 bases in between. In germline, CDR1 is SGHVS, CDR2 FQNEAQ. The CDR3 consists of 15 residues. The CDR3 sequence is CASSYTLSPNQPQHF. The CDR3 bases are TGTGCCAGCAGTTATACATTAAGCCCCAATCAGCCCCAGCATTTT.

Only a few counts were recorded for this clonotype. The rearrangement links TRBV12-3 or TRBV12-4 to TRBJ1-6; possible D gene TRBD1, 5 bases. The V gene lost 6 bases and the J gene lost 0 bases, with 12 bases spanning the gap. The CDR3 extends over 16 amino acids. Here the CDR3 reads CASRRDESSYNSPLHF. DNA of the CDR3: TGTGCCAGCAGACGGGACGAGAGCTCCTATAATTCACCCCTCCACTTT.

Many counts were recorded for this clonotype. The chain couples TRBV28 to TRBJ1-1, with D possibly matching TRBD1 (5 bases). CDR1 and CDR2 from the germline V gene are MDHEN and SYDVKM. This CDR3 region has 15 residues. With 5 bases removed from V and 4 bases from J, the gap between germline ends came to 17 bases. CDR3 residues: CASSPRSPRGTEAFF. Here the CDR3 DNA reads TGTGCCAGCAGTCCCCGATCCCCTAGGGGCACTGAAGCTTTCTTT.

This clonotype was counted a few times. The rearrangement uses TRBV11-2 and TRBJ2-3, with D perhaps TRBD2 (6 bases). Germline V gives CDR1 SGHAT, CDR2 FQNNGV. Trimming stripped 3 bases from V and 3 bases from J, with 10 bases between. CDR3 length: 14 residues. In DNA, the CDR3 is TGTGCCAGCAGCTTCGGGGGTTGGACAGATACGCAGTATTTT. Its translation is CASSFGGWTDTQYF.

This clonotype was observed a few times. The chain combines TRBV5-1 with TRBJ2-3, with D possibly being TRBD2 (6 bases). Germline CDR1 SGHRS, CDR2 YFSETQ. The CDR3 is 15 amino acids. V was pared by 4 bases and J by 4 bases, with 16 bases between. DNA for the CDR3: TGCGCCAGCAGCCAGTGGGAGGATATTGCAGATACGCAGTATTTT. Residues: CASSQWEDIADTQYF.

The chain recombines TRBV28 with TRBJ2-1, with TRBD2 as a possible D gene (6 bases). Germline-derived CDR1 and CDR2 are MDHEN and SYDVKM. This CDR3 is built from 15 residues. V was clipped by 5 bases and J by 3 bases, with 14 bases between them. CDR3 sequence reads: CASSPWGVGYNEQFF. In nucleotides, the CDR3 is TGTGCCAGCAGTCCGTGGGGGGTCGGCTACAATGAGCAGTTCTTC.

This clonotype came up many times. V and J are TRBV20-1 and TRBJ1-3, with D hard to call. The germline V and J ends were trimmed by 6 bases and 0 bases, with 9 bases remaining between them. This CDR3 is 13 amino acids long. Germline assignment: CDR1 DFQATT and CDR2 SNEGSKA (reference sequence). The CDR3 loop is CSATLASGNTIYF. The CDR3 nucleotides are TGCAGTGCAACCCTCGCCTCTGGAAACACCATATATTTT.

Written as DNA, the CDR3 is TGTGTCAGCGGTAGGGGGGGATCCTACGAGCAGTACTTC. Translation: CVSGRGGSYEQYF. The chain carries TRBV19 and TRBJ2-7; a possible D gene is TRBD2 (7 bases). Germline CDR1 reads LNHDA; CDR2 reads SQIVND (reference sequence). The length of the CDR3 is 13 residues. Complete variable domain (other parts from reference TRBV19 and TRBJ2-7): DGGITQSPKYLFRKEGQNVTLSCEQNLNHDAMYWYRQDPGQGLRLIYYSQIVNDFQKGDIAEGYSVSREKKESFPLTVTSAQKNPTAFYLCVSGRGGSYEQYFGPGTRLTVT.

The chain links TRBV27 to TRBJ1-6, with D possibly being TRBD1 (6 bases). The CDR3 has 14 residues. Looked up from germline, CDR1 is MNHEY and CDR2 is SMNVEV (reference sequence). V gave up 10 bases and J gave up 9 bases, with 19 bases separating them. CDR3 protein: CATAIAGAGSPLHF. Here the CDR3 DNA reads TGTGCCACCGCAATCGCAGGGGCGGGTTCACCCCTCCACTTT.

The chain links TRBV20-1 to TRBJ2-1; 8 nucleotides match TRBD2. The germline CDR1 and CDR2 sequences are DFQATT and SNEGSKA (reference sequence). The CDR3 length is 16 residues. The ends lost 1 base at V and 1 base at J; junction bases unmatched: 6. The CDR3 DNA sequence: TGCAGTGCTAGAGGTTCGGTAGCGGGGTCCTACAATGAGCAGTTCTTC. Its translation is CSARGSVAGSYNEQFF.